This T cell receptor beta chain was sequenced for a study of T cell responses to AZD1222 COVID-19 vaccine. V dropped 4 bases and J dropped 2 bases, with 12 bases sitting between them. Germline V CDR1 and CDR2: KGHSH, LQKENI. CDR3 length: 14 residues. Pooling covered second doses at about 4 or about 12 weeks. Only in-frame clones appear in the TCRdb table, and some are missing; sequencing was by immunoSEQ multiplex PCR. The sample includes 110,000 to 150,000 clones, more than 75% seen only once; the top ten take 2.5% to 3.5%. The chain is built from TRBV18 and TRBJ2-7; D possibly uses TRBD1 or TRBD2 (6 bases each). This specimen was peripheral blood, taken 28 days after the second AZD1222 dose. The sequence was collected from an adult who received the AZD1222 COVID-19 vaccine. The CDR3 region is CASSRDTGAYEQYF. In DNA form, the CDR3 reads TGTGCCAGCTCACGGGACACGGGGGCCTACGAGCAGTACTTC.